This is a list of T cell receptor beta chains from one sample in a study of T cells after yellow fever vaccination. TCRdb re-analysed the 5' RACE reads in MiXCR, keeping a single row per CDR3 protein. The sample consists of about 580,000 distinct CDR3 sequences, about a sixth of them appearing once. The input for sequencing was PBMCs, taken 5 to 6 days after the first yellow fever vaccination. The receptors here all came from a young man who received the YFV17D yellow fever vaccine. CDR3s include the opening cysteine and the closing phenylalanine or tryptophan. D genes are given only for firm matches. For some rows the clone size is stated as once, few or many, or as a class when expanded; others skip it.

CDR3: CASSLAVATAGNTIYF
DNA: TGTGCCAGCAGCTTAGCGGTAGCCACCGCTGGAAACACCATATATTTT
J: TRBJ1-3
V: TRBV7-6
D: .
size: .

CDR3: CASSQENRLAGGGQYF
DNA: TGCGCCAGCAGCCAAGAAAATCGGCTAGCGGGGGGCGGGCAGTATTTT
J: TRBJ2-3
V: TRBV4-1
D: TRBD2
size: many

CDR3: CSARTGRSNQPQHF
DNA: TGCAGTGCTAGAACTGGGAGAAGCAATCAGCCCCAGCATTTT
J: TRBJ1-5
V: TRBV20-1
D: .
size: few

CDR3: CASSPGPTPKAQYF
DNA: TGTGCCAGCAGCCCCGGACCTACACCTAAGGCCCAGTACTTC
J: TRBJ2-5
V: TRBV7-9
D: .
size: .

CDR3: CSAGREAYTGELFF
DNA: TGCAGTGCAGGGAGGGAGGCGTACACCGGGGAGCTGTTTTTT
J: TRBJ2-2
V: TRBV20-1
D: TRBD2
size: .

CDR3: CASSQSPGGGWNEQFF
DNA: TGCGCCAGCAGTCAATCTCCAGGGGGCGGTTGGAATGAGCAGTTCTTC
J: TRBJ2-1
V: TRBV23-1
D: TRBD1
size: .

CDR3: CASSISGGVNNEQFF
DNA: TGTGCCAGCAGCATTAGCGGGGGGGTGAACAATGAGCAGTTCTTC
J: TRBJ2-1
V: TRBV7-8
D: TRBD2
size: .

CDR3: CSAATGDYNSPLHF
DNA: TGCAGTGCGGCTACAGGGGACTATAATTCACCCCTCCACTTT
J: TRBJ1-6
V: TRBV20-1
D: TRBD1
size: few

CDR3: CASSSIRDRVNTEAFF
DNA: TGCGCCAGCAGTTCGATCCGGGACAGGGTTAACACTGAAGCTTTCTTT
J: TRBJ1-1
V: TRBV5-1
D: TRBD1
size: few

CDR3: CASSYGGQGIHEQYF
DNA: TGTGCCAGCAGTTACGGGGGACAGGGTATCCACGAGCAGTACTTC
J: TRBJ2-7
V: TRBV6-5
D: TRBD1
size: .

CDR3: CARSPLHRDRGLYPTYGYTF
DNA: TGTGCCAGAAGCCCCCTCCACCGGGACAGGGGTCTCTATCCGACGTATGGCTACACCTTC
J: TRBJ1-2
V: TRBV5-3
D: TRBD1
size: few

CDR3: CASSGAPASGGNQPQHF
DNA: TGTGCCAGCAGTGGGGCCCCGGCATCGGGAGGAAATCAGCCCCAGCATTTT
J: TRBJ1-5
V: TRBV6-1
D: .
size: .

CDR3: CASSPTGGRISGANVLTF
DNA: TGTGCCAGCAGTCCCACAGGGGGCCGAATCTCTGGGGCCAACGTCCTGACTTTC
J: TRBJ2-6
V: TRBV12-3/TRBV12-4
D: TRBD1
size: .

CDR3: CASSLRTNQPQHF
DNA: TGCGCCAGCAGCCTGAGAACCAATCAGCCCCAGCATTTT
J: TRBJ1-5
V: TRBV4-1
D: .
size: few

CDR3: CASIRMGGNTEAFF
DNA: TGTGCCAGCATTCGAATGGGGGGGAACACTGAAGCTTTCTTT
J: TRBJ1-1
V: TRBV12-3/TRBV12-4
D: .
size: .

CDR3: CASSPRGLDNEQFF
DNA: TGTGCCAGCAGCCCGCGGGGGCTGGACAATGAGCAGTTCTTC
J: TRBJ2-1
V: TRBV9
D: .
size: .

CDR3: CATSRTTATDTQYF
DNA: TGTGCCACCAGCAGGACGACAGCCACAGATACGCAGTATTTT
J: TRBJ2-3
V: TRBV15
D: .
size: .

CDR3: CASSVGYTDTQYF
DNA: TGTGCCAGCAGCGTCGGATACACAGATACGCAGTATTTT
J: TRBJ2-3
V: TRBV9
D: .
size: .

CDR3: CASSSRGDNEKLFF
DNA: TGTGCCAGCAGTTCCCGAGGGGATAATGAAAAACTGTTTTTT
J: TRBJ1-4
V: TRBV28
D: .
size: few

CDR3: CATSNGNGYGYTF
DNA: TGTGCCACCAGCAACGGGAACGGCTATGGCTACACCTTC
J: TRBJ1-2
V: TRBV15
D: .
size: .

CDR3: CASRPGTGNTGELFF
DNA: TGTGCCAGCAGACCCGGGACAGGGAACACCGGGGAGCTGTTTTTT
J: TRBJ2-2
V: TRBV12-3/TRBV12-4
D: TRBD1
size: few

CDR3: CASSPDGRGPEKLFF
DNA: TGTGCCAGCAGCCCGGACGGCAGGGGGCCTGAAAAACTGTTTTTT
J: TRBJ1-4
V: TRBV5-6
D: TRBD1
size: .

CDR3: CSAHDRGTQYF
DNA: TGCAGTGCTCATGACAGGGGTACGCAGTATTTT
J: TRBJ2-3
V: TRBV20-1
D: TRBD1
size: few

CDR3: CASSYSRWAFF
DNA: TGTGCCAGCAGTTACTCCCGGTGGGCTTTCTTT
J: TRBJ1-1
V: TRBV6-2/TRBV6-3
D: .
size: .

CDR3: CASGRGRGSGYTF
DNA: TGTGCCAGTGGGCGGGGGCGCGGGTCTGGCTACACCTTC
J: TRBJ1-2
V: TRBV6-1
D: .
size: .

CDR3: CASSLIGQGKTQYF
DNA: TGTGCCAGCAGCTTAATCGGACAGGGAAAGACCCAGTACTTC
J: TRBJ2-5
V: TRBV7-9
D: TRBD1
size: .

CDR3: CASTGTSGADTQYF
DNA: TGTGCCAGCACCGGGACTAGCGGGGCAGATACGCAGTATTTT
J: TRBJ2-3
V: TRBV18
D: TRBD2
size: few

CDR3: CASSLGPAGTGETQYF
DNA: TGCGCCAGCAGCTTGGGACCAGCCGGGACAGGGGAGACCCAGTACTTC
J: TRBJ2-5
V: TRBV5-1
D: TRBD1
size: few

CDR3: CASSLTGVGNTIYF
DNA: TGCGCCAGCAGCTTGACGGGGGTCGGAAACACCATATATTTT
J: TRBJ1-3
V: TRBV5-1
D: .
size: many

CDR3: CASSLRGLGGYTF
DNA: TGTGCCAGCAGCCTCCGGGGGCTCGGTGGCTACACCTTC
J: TRBJ1-2
V: TRBV9
D: .
size: .

CDR3: CASSLMVGGQFF
DNA: TGTGCCAGCAGCTTAATGGTCGGCGGGCAGTTCTTC
J: TRBJ2-1
V: TRBV7-9
D: .
size: .

CDR3: CASSPQRAIGTEAFF
DNA: TGTGCCAGCTCACCACAGAGGGCGATTGGCACTGAAGCTTTCTTT
J: TRBJ1-1
V: TRBV18
D: .
size: .

CDR3: CASSLGFQMNTGELFF
DNA: TGTGCCAGTAGTTTGGGGTTTCAGATGAACACCGGGGAGCTGTTTTTT
J: TRBJ2-2
V: TRBV19
D: .
size: .

CDR3: CASRGLASTGELFF
DNA: TGTGCCAGCCGTGGACTAGCGTCCACCGGGGAGCTGTTTTTT
J: TRBJ2-2
V: TRBV6-1
D: TRBD2
size: .

CDR3: CSVDLATPRGEQFF
DNA: TGCAGCGTTGATCTGGCCACCCCTCGAGGTGAGCAGTTCTTC
J: TRBJ2-1
V: TRBV29-1
D: .
size: few

CDR3: CASSKLESEETQYF
DNA: TGTGCCAGCAGTAAACTAGAATCCGAAGAGACCCAGTACTTC
J: TRBJ2-5
V: TRBV6-1
D: .
size: .

CDR3: CASSPPVGGRLFF
DNA: TGTGCCAGCAGCCCCCCGGTGGGGGGTCGGCTGTTTTTT
J: TRBJ1-4
V: TRBV5-6
D: .
size: few

CDR3: CASGLEPHSPQHF
DNA: TGTGCTAGTGGTTTGGAACCTCATTCGCCCCAGCATTTT
J: TRBJ1-5
V: TRBV12-5
D: .
size: .

CDR3: CATGTGTDTQYF
DNA: TGTGCCACGGGCACGGGCACAGATACGCAGTATTTT
J: TRBJ2-3
V: TRBV24-1
D: .
size: few

CDR3: CASSDGPGRAHNEQFF
DNA: TGTGCCAGCAGCGATGGACCAGGGAGGGCACACAATGAGCAGTTCTTC
J: TRBJ2-1
V: TRBV6-2/TRBV6-3
D: TRBD2
size: few

CDR3: CASSLGTGGDEQFF
DNA: TGTGCCAGCAGCTTGGGGACAGGGGGAGATGAGCAGTTCTTC
J: TRBJ2-1
V: TRBV7-7
D: TRBD1
size: many